The T cell receptor beta chain described here comes from a study of CD8+CD57+ T cells in acquired aplastic anemia. For the study at large: Sorted CD4+ plus CD8+ cells gave DNA averaging about 3.2 ug.

Study-wide results and limits: Patients and controls had in common 25 to 30 CD8+ CDR3 sequences. Patients were compared with controls for CD8+ Simpson's diversity, and no significant difference emerged.

CDR1 and CDR2 (germline): DFQATT, SNEGSKA (reference sequence). With 3 bases removed from V and 7 bases from J, the gap between germline ends came to 9 bases. The CDR3 sequence is 12 residues long. Genomic DNA provided the template from which TCR beta VDJ and CDR3 profiles were obtained. TCRdb processed the reads anew with MiXCR; each CDR3 protein has one entry. The sample lists some 170,000 distinct CDR3 sequences, 63% seen once, with approximately 40% in the top ten. Remarks on this clonotype: Its specificity is not known.

Patients chosen for sequencing had CD8+CD57+ cells that had expanded, as shown by flow cytometry. Patients uniformly had severe acquired aplastic anemia. Source material: sorted CD4+, CD8+, or CD8+CD57+ T cells (not recorded which) from PBMCs. The chain has TRBV20-1 and TRBJ1-4; D ambiguous. The TCR comes from a human donor with aplastic anemia. The CDR3 DNA reads TGCAGTGCTAGTAGGGCTAGTGAAAAACTGTTTTTT. This sequence encodes CSASRASEKLFF.